This section outlines one TCR beta chain sequence together with its context. Its antigen is not identified. TCRdb fed the 5' RACE reads into MiXCR, producing one record per CDR3 protein. The sample lists 200,000 to 250,000 distinct CDR3 sequences; about 9.2% were seen once. This specimen belongs to a study of T-cell memory formation after mild COVID-19. Study conclusions and caveats: The authors did not confirm SARS-CoV-2 specificity of second-wave clones peaking day 37.

Deletions cut 6 bases from V and 0 bases from J, with 12 bases between. The CDR3 consists of 15 residues. This receptor was identified in a man aged 18 to 30 who had mild COVID-19 (a few samples of this study predate the infection). Cell type and time point are not known. The V gene is TRBV12-3 or TRBV12-4, the J gene TRBJ1-3; D unclear. The material sequenced was PBMCs or a T cell subset sorted from them (not recorded which). The CDR3 region has the DNA TGTGCCAGCAGCCCGACCCGCAGCTCTGGAAACACCATATATTTT. As protein: CASSPTRSSGNTIYF.